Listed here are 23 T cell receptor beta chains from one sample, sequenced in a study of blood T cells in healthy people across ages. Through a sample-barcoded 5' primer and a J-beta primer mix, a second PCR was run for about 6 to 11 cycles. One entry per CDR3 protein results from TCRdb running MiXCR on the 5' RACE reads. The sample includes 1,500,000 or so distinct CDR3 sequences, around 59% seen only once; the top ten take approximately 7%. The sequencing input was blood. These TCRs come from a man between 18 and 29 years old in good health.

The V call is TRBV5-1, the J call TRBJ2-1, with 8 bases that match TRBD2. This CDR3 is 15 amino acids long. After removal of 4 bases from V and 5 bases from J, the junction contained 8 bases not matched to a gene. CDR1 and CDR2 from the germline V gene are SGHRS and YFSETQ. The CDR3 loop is CASSTSGGVNNEQFF. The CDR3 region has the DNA TGCGCCAGCAGCACCTCCGGGGGGGTTAACAATGAGCAGTTCTTC.

The CDR3 loop reads CASSLDVGGNEQFF. CDR3 nucleotides: TGTGCCAGCAGCTTAGATGTTGGGGGCAATGAGCAGTTCTTC. This chain links TRBV7-2 with TRBJ2-1, with D perhaps being TRBD1 or TRBD2 (5 bases each). This CDR3 is built from 14 residues. CDR1 and CDR2 (germline): SGHTA, FQGNSA. The V gene lost 1 base and the J gene lost 6 bases, with 10 bases spanning the gap.

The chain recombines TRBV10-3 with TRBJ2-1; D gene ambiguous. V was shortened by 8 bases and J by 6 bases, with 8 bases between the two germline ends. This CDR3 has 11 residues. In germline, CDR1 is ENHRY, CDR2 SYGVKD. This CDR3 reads CAIRSVNEQFF. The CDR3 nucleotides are TGTGCCATCCGCAGTGTCAATGAGCAGTTCTTC.

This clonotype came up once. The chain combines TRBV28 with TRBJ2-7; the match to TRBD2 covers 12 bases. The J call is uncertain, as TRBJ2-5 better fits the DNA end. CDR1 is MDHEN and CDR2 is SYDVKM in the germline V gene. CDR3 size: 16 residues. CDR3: CASSSRTSGAFETQYF. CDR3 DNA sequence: TGTGCCAGCAGTTCCCGGACTAGCGGGGCGTTTGAGACCCAGTACTTC.

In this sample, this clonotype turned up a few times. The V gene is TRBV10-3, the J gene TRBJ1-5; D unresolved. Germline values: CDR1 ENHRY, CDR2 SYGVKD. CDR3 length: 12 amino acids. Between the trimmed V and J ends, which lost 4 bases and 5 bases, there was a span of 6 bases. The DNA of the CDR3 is TGTGCCATCAGTGCCCGGGATCAGCCCCAGCATTTT. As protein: CAISARDQPQHF.

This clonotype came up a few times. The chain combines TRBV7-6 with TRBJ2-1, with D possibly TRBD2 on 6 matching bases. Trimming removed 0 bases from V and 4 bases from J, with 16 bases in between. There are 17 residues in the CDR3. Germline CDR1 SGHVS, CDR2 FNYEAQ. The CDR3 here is CASSLAGGIGDYNEQFF. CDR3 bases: TGTGCCAGCAGCTTAGCGGGCGGGATCGGGGATTACAATGAGCAGTTCTTC.

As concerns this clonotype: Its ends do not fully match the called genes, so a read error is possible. The CDR3 loop reads CSVVGQGYYDYTF. The DNA for the CDR3 is TGCAGCGTTGTTGGACAGGGGTACTATGACTACACCTTC. The V gene is TRBV29-1, the J gene TRBJ1-2, with 9 bases matching TRBD1. The germline CDR1 and CDR2 sequences are SQVTM and ANQGSEA. The CDR3 totals 13 residues.

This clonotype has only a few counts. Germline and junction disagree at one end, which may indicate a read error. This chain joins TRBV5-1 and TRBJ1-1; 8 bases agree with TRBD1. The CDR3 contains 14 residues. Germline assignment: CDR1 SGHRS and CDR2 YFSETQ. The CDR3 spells CASSLQGGYTEAFF. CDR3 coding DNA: TGTGCCAGCAGTTTACAGGGGGGGTACACTGAAGCTTTCTTT. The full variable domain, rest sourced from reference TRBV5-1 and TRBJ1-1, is KAGVTQTPRYLIKTRGQQVTLSCSPISGHRSVSWYQQTPGQGLQFLFEYFSETQRNKGNFPGRFSGRQFSNSRSEMNVSTLELGDSALYLCASSLQGGYTEAFFGQGTRLTVV.

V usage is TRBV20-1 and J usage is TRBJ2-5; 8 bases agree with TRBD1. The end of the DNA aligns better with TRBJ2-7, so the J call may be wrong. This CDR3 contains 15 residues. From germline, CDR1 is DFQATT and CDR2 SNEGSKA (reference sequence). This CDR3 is CSARDQGTGAYEQYF. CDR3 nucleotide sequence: TGCAGTGCTAGAGATCAAGGGACAGGAGCCTACGAGCAGTACTTC.

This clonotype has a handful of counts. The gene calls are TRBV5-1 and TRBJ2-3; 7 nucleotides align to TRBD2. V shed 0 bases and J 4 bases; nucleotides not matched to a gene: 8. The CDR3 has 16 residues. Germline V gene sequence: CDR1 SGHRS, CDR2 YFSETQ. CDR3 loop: CASSLEFREVADTQYF. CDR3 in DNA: TGCGCCAGCAGCTTGGAATTCCGGGAGGTGGCAGATACGCAGTATTTT.

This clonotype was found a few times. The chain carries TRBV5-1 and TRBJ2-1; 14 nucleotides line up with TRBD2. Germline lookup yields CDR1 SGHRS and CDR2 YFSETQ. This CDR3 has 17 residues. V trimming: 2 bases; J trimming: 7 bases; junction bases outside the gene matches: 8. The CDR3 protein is CASSLGTSGRPLNEQFF. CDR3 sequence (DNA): TGCGCCAGCAGCTTAGGGACTAGCGGGAGACCTTTGAATGAGCAGTTCTTC. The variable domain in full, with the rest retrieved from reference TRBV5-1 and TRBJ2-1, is KAGVTQTPRYLIKTRGQQVTLSCSPISGHRSVSWYQQTPGQGLQFLFEYFSETQRNKGNFPGRFSGRQFSNSRSEMNVSTLELGDSALYLCASSLGTSGRPLNEQFFGPGTRLTVL.

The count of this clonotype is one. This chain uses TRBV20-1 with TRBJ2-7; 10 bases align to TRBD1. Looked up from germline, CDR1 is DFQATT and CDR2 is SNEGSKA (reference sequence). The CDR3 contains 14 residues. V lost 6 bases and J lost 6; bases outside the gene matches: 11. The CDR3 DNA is TGCAGTGCCCCGGACAGGGGGATCGTGGGCGAGCAGTACTTC. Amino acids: CSAPDRGIVGEQYF.

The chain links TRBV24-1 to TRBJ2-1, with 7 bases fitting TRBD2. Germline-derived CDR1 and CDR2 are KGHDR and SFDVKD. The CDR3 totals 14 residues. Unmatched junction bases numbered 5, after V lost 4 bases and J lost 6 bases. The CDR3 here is CATSEGGELNEQFF. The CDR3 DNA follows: TGTGCCACCAGTGAGGGGGGGGAGCTCAATGAGCAGTTCTTC.

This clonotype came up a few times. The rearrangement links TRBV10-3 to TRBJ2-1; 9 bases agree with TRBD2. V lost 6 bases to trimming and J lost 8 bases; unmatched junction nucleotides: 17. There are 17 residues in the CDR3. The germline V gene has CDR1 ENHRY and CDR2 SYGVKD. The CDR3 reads CAISDPMGLAGNDEQFF. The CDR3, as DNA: TGTGCCATCAGCGACCCAATGGGGCTAGCGGGAAACGATGAGCAGTTCTTC.

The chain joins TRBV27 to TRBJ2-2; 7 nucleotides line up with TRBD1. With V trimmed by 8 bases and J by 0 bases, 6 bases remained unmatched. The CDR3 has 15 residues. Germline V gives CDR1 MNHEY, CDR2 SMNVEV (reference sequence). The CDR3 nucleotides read TGTGCCAGCGCCCGGGGACAGACGAACACCGGGGAGCTGTTTTTT. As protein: CASARGQTNTGELFF.

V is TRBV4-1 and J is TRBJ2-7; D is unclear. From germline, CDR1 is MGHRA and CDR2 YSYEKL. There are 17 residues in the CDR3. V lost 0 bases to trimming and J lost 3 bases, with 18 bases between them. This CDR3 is CASSQETLGHGNYEQYF. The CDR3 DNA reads TGCGCCAGCAGCCAAGAGACCCTTGGGCATGGGAACTACGAGCAGTACTTC.

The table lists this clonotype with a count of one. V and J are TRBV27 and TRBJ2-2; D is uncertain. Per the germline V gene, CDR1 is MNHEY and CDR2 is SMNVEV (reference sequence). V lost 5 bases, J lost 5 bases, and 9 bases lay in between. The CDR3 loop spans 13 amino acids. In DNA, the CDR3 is TGTGCCAGCAGTGAGAGACATACCGGGGAGCTGTTTTTT. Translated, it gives CASSERHTGELFF.

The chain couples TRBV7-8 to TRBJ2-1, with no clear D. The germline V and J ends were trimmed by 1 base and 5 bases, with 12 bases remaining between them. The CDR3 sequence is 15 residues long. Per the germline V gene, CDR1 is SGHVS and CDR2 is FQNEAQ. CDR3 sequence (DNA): TGTGCCAGCAGCTTAGGGACCTCGTTTCACAATGAGCAGTTCTTC. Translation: CASSLGTSFHNEQFF.

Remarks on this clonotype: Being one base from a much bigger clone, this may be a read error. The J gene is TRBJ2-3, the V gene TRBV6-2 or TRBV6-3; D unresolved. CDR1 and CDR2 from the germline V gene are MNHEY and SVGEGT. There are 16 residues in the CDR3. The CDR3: CAGSSLDLEPTDTQYF. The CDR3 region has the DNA TGTGCCGGCAGTTCCCTCGACTTGGAGCCTACAGATACGCAGTATTTT.

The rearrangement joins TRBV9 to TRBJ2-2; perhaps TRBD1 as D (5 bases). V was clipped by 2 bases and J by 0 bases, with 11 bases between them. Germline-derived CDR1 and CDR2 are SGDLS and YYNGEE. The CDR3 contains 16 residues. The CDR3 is CASSVRADANTGELFF. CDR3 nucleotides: TGTGCCAGCAGCGTCAGGGCCGACGCGAACACCGGGGAGCTGTTTTTT.

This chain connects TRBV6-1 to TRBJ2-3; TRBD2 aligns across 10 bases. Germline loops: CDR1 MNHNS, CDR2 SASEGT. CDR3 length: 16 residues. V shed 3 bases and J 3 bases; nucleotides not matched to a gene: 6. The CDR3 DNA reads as TGTGCCAGCAGTGACCAAGCGGGAGGGCTGACAGATACGCAGTATTTT. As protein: CASSDQAGGLTDTQYF.

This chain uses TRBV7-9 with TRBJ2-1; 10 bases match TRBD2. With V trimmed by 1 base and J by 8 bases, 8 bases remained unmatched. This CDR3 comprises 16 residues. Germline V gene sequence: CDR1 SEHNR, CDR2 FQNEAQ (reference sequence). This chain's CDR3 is CASSLGSGGAGYEQFF. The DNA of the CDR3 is TGTGCCAGCAGCTTAGGGAGCGGGGGGGCCGGATATGAGCAGTTCTTC. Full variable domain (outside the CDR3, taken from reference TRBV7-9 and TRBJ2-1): DTGVSQNPRHKITKRGQNVTFRCDPISEHNRLYWYRQTLGQGPEFLTYFQNEAQLEKSRLLSDRFSAERPKGSFSTLEIQRTEQGDSAMYLCASSLGSGGAGYEQFFGPGTRLTVL.

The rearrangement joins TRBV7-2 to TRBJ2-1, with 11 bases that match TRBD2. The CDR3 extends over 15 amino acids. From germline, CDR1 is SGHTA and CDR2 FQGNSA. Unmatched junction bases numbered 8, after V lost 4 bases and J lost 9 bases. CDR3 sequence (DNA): TGTGCCAGCAGCTCTACTAGCGGGAGATCAGTTGAGCAGTTCTTC. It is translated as CASSSTSGRSVEQFF.